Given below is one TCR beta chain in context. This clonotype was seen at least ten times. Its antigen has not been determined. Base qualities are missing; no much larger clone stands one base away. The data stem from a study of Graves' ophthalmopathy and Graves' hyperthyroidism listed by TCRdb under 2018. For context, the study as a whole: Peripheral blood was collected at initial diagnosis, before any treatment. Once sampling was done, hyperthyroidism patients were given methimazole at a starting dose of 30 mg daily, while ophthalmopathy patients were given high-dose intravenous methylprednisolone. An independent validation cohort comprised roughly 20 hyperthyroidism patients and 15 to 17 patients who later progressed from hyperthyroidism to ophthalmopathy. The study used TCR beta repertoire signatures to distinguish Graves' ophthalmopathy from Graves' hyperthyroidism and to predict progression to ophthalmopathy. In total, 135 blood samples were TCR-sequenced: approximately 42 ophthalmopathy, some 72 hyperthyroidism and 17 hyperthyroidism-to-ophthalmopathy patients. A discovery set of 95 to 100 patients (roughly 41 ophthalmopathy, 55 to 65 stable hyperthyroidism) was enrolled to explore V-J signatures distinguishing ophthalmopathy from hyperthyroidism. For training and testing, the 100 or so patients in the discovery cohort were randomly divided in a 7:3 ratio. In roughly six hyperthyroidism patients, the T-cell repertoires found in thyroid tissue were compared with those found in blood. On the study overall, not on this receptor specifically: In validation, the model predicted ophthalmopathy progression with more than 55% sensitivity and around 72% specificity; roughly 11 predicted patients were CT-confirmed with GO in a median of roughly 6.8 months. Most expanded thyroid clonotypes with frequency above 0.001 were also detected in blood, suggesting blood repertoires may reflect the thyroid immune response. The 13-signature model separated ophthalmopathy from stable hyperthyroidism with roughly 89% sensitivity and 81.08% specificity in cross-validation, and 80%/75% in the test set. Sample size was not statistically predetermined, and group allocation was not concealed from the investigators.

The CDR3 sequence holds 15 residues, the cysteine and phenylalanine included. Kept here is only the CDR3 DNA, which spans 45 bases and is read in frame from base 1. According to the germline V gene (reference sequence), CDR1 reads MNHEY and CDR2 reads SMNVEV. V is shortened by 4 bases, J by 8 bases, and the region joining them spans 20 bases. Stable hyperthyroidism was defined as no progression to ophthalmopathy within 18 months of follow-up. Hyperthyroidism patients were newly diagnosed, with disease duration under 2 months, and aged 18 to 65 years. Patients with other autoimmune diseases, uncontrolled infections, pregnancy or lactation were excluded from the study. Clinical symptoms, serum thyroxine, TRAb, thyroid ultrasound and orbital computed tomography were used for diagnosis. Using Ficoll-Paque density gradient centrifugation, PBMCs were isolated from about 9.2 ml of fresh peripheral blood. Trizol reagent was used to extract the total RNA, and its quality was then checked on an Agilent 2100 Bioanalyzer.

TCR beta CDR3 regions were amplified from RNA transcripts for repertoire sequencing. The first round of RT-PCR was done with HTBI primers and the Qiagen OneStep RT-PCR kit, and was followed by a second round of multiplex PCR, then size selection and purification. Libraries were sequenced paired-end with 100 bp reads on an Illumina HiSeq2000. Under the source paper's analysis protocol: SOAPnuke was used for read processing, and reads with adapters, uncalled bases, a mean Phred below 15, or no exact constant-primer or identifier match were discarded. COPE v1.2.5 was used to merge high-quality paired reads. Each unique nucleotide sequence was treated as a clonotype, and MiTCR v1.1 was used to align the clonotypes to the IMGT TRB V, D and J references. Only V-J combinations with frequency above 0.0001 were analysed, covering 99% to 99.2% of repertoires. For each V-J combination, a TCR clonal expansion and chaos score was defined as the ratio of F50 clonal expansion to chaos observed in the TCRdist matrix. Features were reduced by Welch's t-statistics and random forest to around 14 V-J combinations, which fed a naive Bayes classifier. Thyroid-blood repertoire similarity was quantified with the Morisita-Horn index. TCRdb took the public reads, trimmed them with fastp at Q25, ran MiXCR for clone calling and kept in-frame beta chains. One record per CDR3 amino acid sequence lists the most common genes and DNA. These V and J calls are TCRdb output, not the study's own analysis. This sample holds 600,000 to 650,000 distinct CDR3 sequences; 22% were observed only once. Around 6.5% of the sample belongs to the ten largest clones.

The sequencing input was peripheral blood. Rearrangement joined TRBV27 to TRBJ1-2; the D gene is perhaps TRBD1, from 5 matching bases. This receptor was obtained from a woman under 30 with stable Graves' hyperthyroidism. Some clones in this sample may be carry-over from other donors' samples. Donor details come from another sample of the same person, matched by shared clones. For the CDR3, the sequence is CASSYLKQEFYGYTF. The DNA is TGTGCCAGCAGTTATTTAAAACAGGAATTTTACGGCTACACCTTC.